This entry lists 29 T cell receptor beta chains sequenced from one sample in a study of T cell changes during pregnancy in multiple sclerosis. Libraries were prepared by immunoSEQ multiplex PCR; TCRdb keeps only in-frame clonotypes and omits some of them. The top ten hold about 1% of the sample, which has around 69,000 clones, 90% to 95% seen once. The sample was peripheral blood, taken in the third trimester of pregnancy. These receptors were taken from a female donor with multiple sclerosis, enrolled in a pregnancy study.

This chain joins TRBV4-1 and TRBJ1-1, with no clear D. The CDR3 sequence is 14 residues long. The V end lost 0 bases, the J end lost 3 bases, and 8 bases lay between the germline ends. The germline V gene encodes CDR1 MGHRA and CDR2 YSYEKL. The DNA for the CDR3 is TGCGCCAGCAGCCAAGATCCCCGGGACACTGAAGCTTTCTTT. Its translation: CASSQDPRDTEAFF.

The chain recombines TRBV18 with TRBJ2-7; 8 bases align to TRBD1. The length of the CDR3 is 16 residues. Germline V gene sequence: CDR1 KGHSH, CDR2 LQKENI. The J segment lost 7 bases and the V segment lost 6 bases, leaving 17 bases of the junction unmatched. CDR3 coding DNA: TGTGCCAGCTCCCCCACCCCCGGACAGGGTCGGAGAGAGCAGTACTTC. Amino acids: CASSPTPGQGRREQYF.

The chain combines TRBV5-1 with TRBJ1-5, with 7 positions matching TRBD1. The V segment lost 9 bases and the J segment 0 bases; nucleotides outside the gene matches: 9. This CDR3 comprises 15 residues. Germline assignment: CDR1 SGHRS and CDR2 YFSETQ. Here the CDR3 reads CANRQGGDSNQPQHF. Written as DNA, the CDR3 is TGCGCCAATAGACAGGGCGGTGATAGCAATCAGCCCCAGCATTTT. Full variable domain (outside the CDR3, taken from reference TRBV5-1 and TRBJ1-5): KAGVTQTPRYLIKTRGQQVTLSCSPISGHRSVSWYQQTPGQGLQFLFEYFSETQRNKGNFPGRFSGRQFSNSRSEMNVSTLELGDSALYLCANRQGGDSNQPQHFGDGTRLSIL.

This sequence joins TRBV5-1 and TRBJ1-2; 9 bases agree with TRBD1. Trimming removed 0 bases from V and 2 bases from J; junction bases left unmatched: 2. This CDR3 comprises 15 residues. The germline CDR1 and CDR2 sequences are SGHRS and YFSETQ. The CDR3 loop is CASSLVQGANYGYTF. DNA for the CDR3: TGCGCCAGCAGCTTGGTACAGGGGGCAAACTATGGCTACACCTTC.

The chain has TRBV5-5 and TRBJ1-2; no reliable D call. Germline V CDR1 and CDR2: SGHKS, YYEKEE (reference sequence). The CDR3 is made up of 13 amino acids. V was shortened by 2 bases and J by 7 bases, with 12 bases between the two germline ends. CDR3 sequence reads: CASSFISKRGYTF. The CDR3 bases are TGTGCCAGCAGCTTTATCTCGAAGCGTGGCTACACCTTC.

The chain employs TRBV7-8 and TRBJ2-7; tentative D call: TRBD2 (5 bases). Germline values: CDR1 SGHVS, CDR2 FQNEAQ. The germline V and J ends were trimmed by 4 bases and 2 bases, with 15 bases remaining between them. The CDR3 consists of 15 residues. The CDR3 DNA sequence: TGTGCCAGCAGCTCAGATCGGGGAACCGCCTACGAGCAGTACTTC. Protein sequence: CASSSDRGTAYEQYF.

V gene TRBV13 combines with J gene TRBJ2-1; 8 positions agree with TRBD2. V lost 4 bases and J lost 8; bases outside the gene matches: 16. The CDR3 sequence is 17 residues long. Germline V gives CDR1 PRHDT, CDR2 FYEKMQ (reference sequence). The CDR3 is CASSYPYRREDHYEQFF. CDR3 DNA sequence: TGTGCCAGCAGCTATCCATATCGGCGGGAGGATCATTATGAGCAGTTCTTC.

The V and J genes are TRBV7-9 and TRBJ2-7; 16 bases align to TRBD2. V lost 4 bases and J lost 7; bases outside the gene matches: 4. This CDR3 region has 15 residues. Germline loops: CDR1 SEHNR, CDR2 FQNEAQ (reference sequence). The CDR3 region is CASSSGLAGGEEQYF. In DNA, the CDR3 is TGTGCCAGCAGCTCGGGACTAGCGGGAGGGGAAGAGCAGTACTTC.

This sequence joins TRBV11-2 and TRBJ1-4; 8 positions agree with TRBD1. CDR1 is SGHAT and CDR2 is FQNNGV in the germline V gene. This CDR3 has 15 amino acids. J lost 5 bases, V lost 5 bases, and 7 bases had no gene match. This CDR3 reads CASSAYRGRNEKLFF. DNA of the CDR3: TGTGCCAGCAGCGCATACAGGGGGAGGAATGAAAAACTGTTTTTT.

The rearrangement links TRBV2 to TRBJ2-3, with 7 bases matching TRBD2. CDR3 length equals 14 residues. CDR1 is SNHLY and CDR2 is FYNNEI in the germline V gene. Trimming cost V 7 bases and J 4 bases; bases outside gene matches: 8. This CDR3 is CASTGGSLSDTQYF. The CDR3, as DNA: TGTGCCAGCACTGGCGGGAGTCTCTCAGATACGCAGTATTTT.

This chain links TRBV5-4 with TRBJ2-5; 7 positions match TRBD2. Per germline, CDR1 SGHNT and CDR2 YYREEE (reference sequence). This CDR3 comprises 14 residues. V lost 4 bases, J lost 2 bases, and 5 bases stayed unmatched. The CDR3 DNA reads TGTGCCAGCAGCCCCCTGGGGGGGCAAGAGACCCAGTACTTC. It is translated as CASSPLGGQETQYF.

The chain employs TRBV18 and TRBJ2-1, with 10 bases identical to TRBD2. The J segment lost 4 bases and the V segment lost 3 bases, leaving 9 bases of the junction unmatched. Per the germline V gene, CDR1 is KGHSH and CDR2 is LQKENI. The CDR3 extends over 17 amino acids. CDR3 bases: TGTGCCAGCTCACCCCCCTCTAGCGGGAGCCCATACAATGAGCAGTTCTTC. This codes for CASSPPSSGSPYNEQFF.

On this clone: A read error may produce the germline difference seen at one junction end. The chain uses TRBV7-7 and TRBJ2-7, with TRBD2 identical over 8 bases. This CDR3 comprises 14 residues. Germline loops: CDR1 SSHAT, CDR2 FNYEAQ (reference sequence). DNA of the CDR3: TGTGCTAGCAGCTTAGCAGCGGGAGATAACGAGCAGTACTTC. It encodes CASSLAAGDNEQYF.

Concerning this clone: A read error may account for a junction end that differs from germline. V usage is TRBV30 and J usage is TRBJ1-3, with D perhaps TRBD1 (6 bases). The germline V gene has CDR1 GTSNPN and CDR2 SVGIG (reference sequence). This CDR3 is 15 amino acids long. CDR3 sequence: CASRQALNSGDTIYF. CDR3 sequence (DNA): TGTGCCTCCCGACAGGCGCTAAACTCTGGAGACACCATATATTTT.

This clone was detected only a few times. The chain has TRBV6-5 and TRBJ2-5; 7 bases line up with TRBD1. The V gene end was trimmed by 5 bases and the J gene end by 3 bases; junction bases not matched to a gene: 3. The germline CDR1 and CDR2 sequences are MNHEY and SVGAGI. The CDR3 sequence is 13 residues long. The CDR3 region is CASSRTGEETQYF. DNA of the CDR3: TGTGCCAGCAGTAGGACAGGCGAAGAGACCCAGTACTTC.

This sequence joins TRBV28 and TRBJ2-7; 9 bases are shared with TRBD2. The CDR3 sequence is 17 residues long. Losses at the gene ends were 3 bases for V and 3 bases for J; bases not matched to a gene: 12. Looked up from germline, CDR1 is MDHEN and CDR2 is SYDVKM. CDR3 residues: CASSFTSGPKNDYEQYF. In DNA form, the CDR3 reads TGTGCCAGCAGTTTCACTAGCGGGCCAAAAAACGACTACGAGCAGTACTTC.

This sequence joins TRBV5-1 and TRBJ1-2, with 7 bases fitting TRBD1. The germline CDR1 and CDR2 sequences are SGHRS and YFSETQ. This CDR3 comprises 16 residues. The trim removed 0 bases at V and 0 bases at J, leaving 5 bases unmatched. The CDR3 coding sequence is TGCGCCAGCAGCTTGGCGACCGGGACAGCTAACTATGGCTACACCTTC. Translating it yields CASSLATGTANYGYTF.

This chain's CDR3 is CASSLALRDEQYF. The CDR3, as DNA: TGTGCCAGCAGCTTGGCCCTGAGGGACGAGCAGTACTTC. The rearrangement uses TRBV5-6 and TRBJ2-7, with D possibly matching TRBD2 (5 bases). This CDR3 spans 13 amino acids. Trimming stripped 0 bases from V and 5 bases from J, with 9 bases between. Germline-derived CDR1 and CDR2 are SGHDT and YYEEEE.

The rearrangement joins TRBV19 to TRBJ2-3, with D uncertain. Germline V gene data show CDR1 as LNHDA and CDR2 as SQIVND (reference sequence). The CDR3 totals 14 residues. Trimming shortened V by 7 bases and J by 2 bases, and 13 bases separated the two germline ends. The CDR3 region is CASNKRRATDTQYF. In nucleotides, the CDR3 is TGTGCCAGTAACAAGAGGCGCGCCACAGATACGCAGTATTTT.

This rearrangement joins TRBV19 to TRBJ2-7; no clear D. The CDR3 length is 14 residues. V lost 6 bases and J lost 3, with 15 bases in between. Germline V gene lookup returns CDR1 LNHDA and CDR2 SQIVND (reference sequence). The CDR3 region has the DNA TGTGCCAGTAGCCCCCCTAATTCCGTCTACGAGCAGTACTTC. Residues: CASSPPNSVYEQYF.

The rearrangement links TRBV2 to TRBJ1-4, with D possibly being TRBD1 (6 bases). The ends were cut back, 4 bases at V and 0 bases at J, with 9 bases in the middle. This CDR3 has 15 residues. Germline-derived CDR1 and CDR2 are SNHLY and FYNNEI. This CDR3 is CASSGTVSTNEKLFF. The CDR3, as DNA: TGTGCCAGCAGTGGGACAGTTTCAACTAATGAAAAACTGTTTTTT.

This chain joins TRBV30 and TRBJ2-7; D is possibly TRBD2 (5 bases). Trimming took off 0 bases at V and 0 bases at J, with 6 bases between the two ends. This CDR3 is built from 13 residues. CDR1 is GTSNPN, CDR2 SVGIG, per germline (reference sequence). CDR3 in DNA: TGTGCCTGGAGTGTTGGGAGCTCCTACGAGCAGTACTTC. Translating it yields CAWSVGSSYEQYF.

The chain carries TRBV7-2 and TRBJ1-2; D might be TRBD1 (5 bases). Germline-derived CDR1 and CDR2 are SGHTA and FQGNSA. There are 16 residues in the CDR3. V lost 1 base and J 0 bases, leaving 12 bases between the germline ends. The CDR3 loop is CASSLEGQGSNYGYTF. The CDR3 nucleotides are TGTGCCAGCAGCTTAGAGGGTCAGGGATCTAACTATGGCTACACCTTC.

The chain carries TRBV29-1 and TRBJ2-1, with a possible D match to TRBD1 (6 bases). Trimming pared 6 bases from V and 4 bases from J, leaving 13 bases between. The CDR3 consists of 13 residues. Germline-derived CDR1 and CDR2 are SQVTM and ANQGSEA. The CDR3 region is CSVEDSIYNEQFF. The CDR3 region has the DNA TGCAGCGTGGAGGACAGCATTTACAATGAGCAGTTCTTC.

V and J are TRBV19 and TRBJ1-5; D might be TRBD1 (6 bases). V gave up 2 bases and J gave up 1 base, with 9 bases separating them. The germline V gene has CDR1 LNHDA and CDR2 SQIVND (reference sequence). This CDR3 spans 15 amino acids. The CDR3 DNA follows: TGTGCCAGTAGTATACAGAGGGGGAGCAATCAGCCCCAGCATTTT. This encodes CASSIQRGSNQPQHF.

This sequence joins TRBV28 and TRBJ2-5; TRBD1 agrees at 7 bases. The CDR3 totals 14 residues. The germline CDR1 and CDR2 sequences are MDHEN and SYDVKM. V lost 6 bases to trimming and J lost 7 bases; unmatched junction nucleotides: 11. The CDR3 nucleotides are TGTGCCAGCAGATCGCCCGGGACAGACGGGACCCAGTACTTC. This translates into CASRSPGTDGTQYF.

The gene calls are TRBV7-3 and TRBJ1-1, with D unresolved. The germline V gene encodes CDR1 SGHTA and CDR2 FQGTGA. CDR3 length: 15 amino acids. The germline V and J ends were trimmed by 2 bases and 0 bases, with 10 bases remaining between them. CDR3 nucleotide sequence: TGTGCCAGCAGCTTATCGGGTATGTTGAACACTGAAGCTTTCTTT. Translation gives CASSLSGMLNTEAFF.

The chain joins TRBV28 to TRBJ1-2, with D perhaps TRBD1 (6 bases). Germline CDR1 MDHEN, CDR2 SYDVKM. The germline V and J ends were trimmed by 6 bases and 5 bases, with 16 bases remaining between them. CDR3 length: 14 residues. CDR3 sequence reads: CASSVDSFLYGYTF. In DNA, the CDR3 is TGTGCCAGCAGCGTGGACAGCTTCTTGTATGGCTACACCTTC.

The chain links TRBV30 to TRBJ1-3, with D hard to call. Deletions cut 5 bases from V and 0 bases from J, with 8 bases between. The CDR3 loop spans 13 amino acids. Germline loops: CDR1 GTSNPN, CDR2 SVGIG (reference sequence). CDR3 sequence: CAWEAISGNTIYF. The CDR3 nucleotides read TGTGCCTGGGAGGCTATCTCTGGAAACACCATATATTTT.